These 21 T cell receptor beta chains share one sample of origin, sequenced in a study of Ad26.COV2.S vaccination and SARS-CoV-2 variants. The treatment was: roughly 19 received Ad26.COV2.S at low or high dose, single or two shots; several received placebo; per-sample allocation not given. Sampling was done on day 63 after the first vaccine or placebo injection. Some clones are missing from TCRdb's copy, which holds only in-frame ones; the method was immunoSEQ multiplex PCR. The top ten clones hold about 4.1% of a sample with a few hundred thousand clones, around 90% of them seen once. This specimen consisted of peripheral blood, obtained in a trial of Ad26.COV2.S vaccine versus placebo. The receptors shown here come from a person between 18 and 65 years old who received the Ad26.COV2.S COVID-19 vaccine or a placebo.

This chain joins TRBV14 and TRBJ2-7, with D possibly being TRBD1 (5 bases). The ends were cut back, 0 bases at V and 0 bases at J, with 9 bases in the middle. Germline V gene data show CDR1 as SGHDN and CDR2 as FVKESK. The CDR3 has 15 amino acids. The CDR3 DNA sequence: TGTGCCAGCAGCCAAGAGACAGCTTTCTCCTACGAGCAGTACTTC. This translates into CASSQETAFSYEQYF.

V and J are TRBV19 and TRBJ2-1; 9 nucleotides line up with TRBD1. Germline trimming cut 1 base from V and 2 bases from J; bases unmatched to any gene: 3. The CDR3 length is 16 residues. CDR1 and CDR2 from the germline V gene are LNHDA and SQIVND (reference sequence). The CDR3 DNA reads TGTGCCAGTAGTATAGTCGGACAGGGGCCCTACAATGAGCAGTTCTTC. Translated: CASSIVGQGPYNEQFF.

The chain uses TRBV4-3 and TRBJ2-6; a weak D match, TRBD1 (6 bases). V was clipped by 3 bases and J by 0 bases, with 9 bases between them. The CDR3 runs 16 residues. Germline CDR1 and CDR2: LGHNA and YSLEER. CDR3 loop: CASSQTGSSGANVLTF. The DNA for the CDR3 is TGCGCCAGCAGCCAGACAGGAAGCTCTGGGGCCAACGTCCTGACTTTC.

This chain joins TRBV4-2 and TRBJ1-6; D possibly corresponds to TRBD1 (5 bases). V was trimmed by 0 bases and J by 7 bases, leaving 13 bases between them. Germline CDR1 and CDR2: LGHNA and YNFKEQ. The CDR3 runs to 16 residues. The CDR3 sequence is CASSQETAGRNSPLHF. CDR3 nucleotides: TGTGCCAGCAGCCAAGAAACGGCAGGGCGGAATTCACCCCTCCACTTT.

The chain is built from TRBV6-5 and TRBJ1-1; D unresolved. Looked up from germline, CDR1 is MNHEY and CDR2 is SVGAGI. The CDR3 covers 12 residues. V was pared by 2 bases and J by 5 bases, with 6 bases between. The CDR3 coding sequence is TGTGCCAGCAGTTACGGGGTGACTGAAGCTTTCTTT. Protein: CASSYGVTEAFF.

The rearrangement links TRBV6-2 or TRBV6-3 to TRBJ1-4; D unresolved. The V gene lost 5 bases and the J gene lost 8 bases, with 12 bases spanning the gap. CDR1 is MNHEY and CDR2 is SVGEGT in the germline V gene. The CDR3 is 13 residues long. The DNA of the CDR3 is TGTGCCAGCAGTCAGAAGATGGGCGAAAAACTGTTTTTT. Protein product: CASSQKMGEKLFF.

This clone has just one count. This rearrangement joins TRBV4-2 to TRBJ1-1; D gene uncertain. Germline loops: CDR1 LGHNA, CDR2 YNFKEQ. There are 18 residues in the CDR3. The V end lost 3 bases, the J end lost 0 bases, and 20 bases lay between the germline ends. The CDR3 loop reads CASSHPGLGRDMNTEAFF. As DNA, the CDR3 is TGTGCCAGCAGCCATCCAGGCCTCGGACGGGATATGAACACTGAAGCTTTCTTT.

V gene TRBV4-3 combines with J gene TRBJ2-3, with 9 bases fitting TRBD1. This CDR3 is 15 amino acids long. CDR1 is LGHNA and CDR2 is YSLEER in the germline V gene. The V and J ends lost 6 bases and 4 bases, in that order; junction bases with no gene match: 8. The CDR3 reads CASSITGGGADTQYF. The CDR3 DNA reads TGCGCCAGCAGTATTACAGGGGGCGGGGCAGATACGCAGTATTTT.

V and J are TRBV5-4 and TRBJ2-5; 10 positions agree with TRBD1. Germline assignment: CDR1 SGHNT and CDR2 YYREEE (reference sequence). V lost 4 bases, J lost 2 bases, and 5 bases stayed unmatched. The CDR3 extends over 15 amino acids. CDR3 sequence: CASSIDRGRQETQYF. The CDR3 region has the DNA TGTGCCAGCAGCATTGACAGGGGGCGGCAAGAGACCCAGTACTTC.

The V gene is TRBV15, the J gene TRBJ1-6; D is undetermined. Between the trimmed V and J ends, which lost 0 bases and 2 bases, there was a span of 8 bases. Germline V CDR1 and CDR2: LNHNV, YYDKDF (reference sequence). The CDR3 covers 16 residues. The chain's CDR3 is CATSRDKATYNSPLHF. The DNA of the CDR3 is TGTGCCACCAGCAGAGATAAGGCAACCTATAATTCACCCCTCCACTTT.

The chain is built from TRBV7-2 and TRBJ2-7, with 12 positions matching TRBD2. The CDR3 has 17 amino acids. CDR1 and CDR2 (germline): SGHTA, FQGNSA. The junction had 5 bases not matched to a gene; V was cut back by 1 base and J by 1 base. CDR3 amino acids: CASSLEALAGGSYEQYF. DNA for the CDR3: TGTGCCAGCAGCTTAGAGGCCCTAGCGGGAGGGTCCTACGAGCAGTACTTC.

The rearrangement joins TRBV27 to TRBJ1-2; possible D gene TRBD1, 5 bases. The CDR3 runs 12 residues. Per germline, CDR1 MNHEY and CDR2 SMNVEV (reference sequence). V shed 4 bases and J shed 4 bases, with 7 bases lying between them. CDR3 in DNA: TGTGCCAGCAGTTCAGGGACCTATGGCTACACCTTC. Residues: CASSSGTYGYTF.

V and J are TRBV6-2 or TRBV6-3 and TRBJ2-7; D is perhaps TRBD1 (5 bases). Between the trimmed V and J ends, which lost 5 bases and 4 bases, there was a span of 21 bases. CDR3 length: 16 amino acids. Germline CDR1 MNHEY, CDR2 SVGEGT. This CDR3 is CASSLNLPGFEYEQYF. The CDR3 DNA sequence: TGTGCCAGCAGTCTCAATCTGCCAGGGTTCGAATACGAGCAGTACTTC.

The chain couples TRBV7-9 to TRBJ1-1, with D perhaps matching TRBD1 (5 bases). Per the germline V gene, CDR1 is SEHNR and CDR2 is FQNEAQ (reference sequence). There are 14 residues in the CDR3. V was cut by 5 bases and J by 0 bases, with 10 bases left in between. This CDR3 is CASSTGTVNTEAFF. CDR3 in DNA: TGTGCCAGCAGCACTGGGACGGTGAACACTGAAGCTTTCTTT.

The rearrangement links TRBV13 to TRBJ2-1; the D gene could be TRBD1 or TRBD2 (5 bases each). Between the trimmed V and J ends, which lost 2 bases and 2 bases, there was a span of 10 bases. The germline gives CDR1 PRHDT, CDR2 FYEKMQ (reference sequence). This CDR3 is 15 amino acids long. The CDR3 DNA follows: TGTGCCAGCAGCTTACGGGGCTTTACCTACAATGAGCAGTTCTTC. Amino acids: CASSLRGFTYNEQFF.

The CDR3 here is CASSQSMTYQETQYF. CDR3 nucleotides: TGCGCCAGCAGCCAATCAATGACTTACCAAGAGACCCAGTACTTC. This sequence joins TRBV4-3 and TRBJ2-5; D gene ambiguous. Deletions cut 2 bases from V and 0 bases from J, with 10 bases between. Germline V gene lookup returns CDR1 LGHNA and CDR2 YSLEER. The CDR3 loop spans 15 amino acids.

V is TRBV9 and J is TRBJ2-5; a possible D gene is TRBD1 (5 bases). The V and J ends lost 0 bases and 5 bases respectively, with 11 bases between them. The CDR3 sequence is 14 residues long. Germline lookup yields CDR1 SGDLS and CDR2 YYNGEE. This chain's CDR3 is CASSVDPGMETQYF. The CDR3 DNA is TGTGCCAGCAGCGTAGACCCAGGGATGGAGACCCAGTACTTC.

V gene TRBV5-6 combines with J gene TRBJ2-3; D may correspond to TRBD1 or TRBD2 (5 bases each). The CDR3 length is 16 residues. Germline CDR1 and CDR2: SGHDT and YYEEEE. Trimming took 5 bases from V and 1 from J, leaving 17 bases between them. The CDR3 sequence: CASSRGAIRGTDTQYF. In nucleotides, the CDR3 is TGTGCCAGCAGTCGAGGGGCTATAAGGGGCACAGATACGCAGTATTTT.

The chain has TRBV19 and TRBJ2-7; D is tentatively TRBD1 or TRBD2 (7 bases each). With 1 base removed from V and 2 bases from J, the gap between germline ends came to 15 bases. CDR1 is LNHDA and CDR2 is SQIVND in the germline V gene (reference sequence). The CDR3 length is 16 residues. CDR3 protein: CASSIGEGAIPYEQYF. The CDR3 DNA sequence: TGTGCCAGTAGTATAGGGGAGGGGGCAATCCCCTACGAGCAGTACTTC.

The table lists this clone with a count of one. J is TRBJ2-1 and V is TRBV4-3; TRBD2 matches 10 bases. The germline V gene encodes CDR1 LGHNA and CDR2 YSLEER. The V gene end was trimmed by 1 base and the J gene end by 7 bases; junction bases not matched to a gene: 7. This CDR3 region has 16 residues. The CDR3 loop is CASSQALAGVGNEQFF. In nucleotides, the CDR3 is TGCGCCAGCAGCCAAGCCCTAGCGGGAGTAGGGAATGAGCAGTTCTTC.

The rearrangement links TRBV7-9 to TRBJ2-3; 9 bases align to TRBD1. Germline CDR1 is SEHNR and CDR2 is FQNEAQ (reference sequence). The trim removed 2 bases at V and 5 bases at J, leaving 5 bases unmatched. This CDR3 spans 15 amino acids. DNA of the CDR3: TGTGCCAGCAGCTTACCTAAGGACAGGGGAGATACGCAGTATTTT. This codes for CASSLPKDRGDTQYF.